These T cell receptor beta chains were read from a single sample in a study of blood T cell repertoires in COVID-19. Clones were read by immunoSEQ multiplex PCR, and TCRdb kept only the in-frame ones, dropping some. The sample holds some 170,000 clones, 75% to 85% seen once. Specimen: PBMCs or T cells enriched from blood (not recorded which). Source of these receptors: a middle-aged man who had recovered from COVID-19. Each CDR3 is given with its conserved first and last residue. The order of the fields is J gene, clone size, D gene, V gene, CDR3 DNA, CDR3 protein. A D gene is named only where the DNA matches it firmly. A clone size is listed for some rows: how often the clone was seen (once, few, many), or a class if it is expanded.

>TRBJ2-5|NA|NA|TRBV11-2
TGTGCCAGCAGCTTAGAGTTTGTTCGGGGGGAGACCCAGTACTTC
CASSLEFVRGETQYF
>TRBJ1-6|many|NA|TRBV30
TGTGCCTGGGGGGACTCTAATTCACCCCTCCACTTT
CAWGDSNSPLHF
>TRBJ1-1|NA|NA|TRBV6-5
TGTGCCAGCCGGGGGGCGAACACTGAAGCTTTCTTT
CASRGANTEAFF
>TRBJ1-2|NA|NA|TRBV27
TGTGCCAGCAGGTACAGCCCTAACTATGGCTACACCTTC
CASRYSPNYGYTF
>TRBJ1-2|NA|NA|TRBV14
TGTGCCAGCAGCTCGCGGACAAGCTTCTGGGGCTACACCTTC
CASSSRTSFWGYTF
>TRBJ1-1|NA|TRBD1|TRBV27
TGTGCCAGCAGTTTATCGACAGGGTCCACTGAAGCTTTCTTT
CASSLSTGSTEAFF
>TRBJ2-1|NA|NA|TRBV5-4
TGTGCCAGCAGCTTCATGGGGGGTGGGAATGAGCAGTTCTTC
CASSFMGGGNEQFF
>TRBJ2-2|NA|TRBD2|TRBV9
TGTGCCAGCAGCGTCGGGGGGGCCTCGATCGGGGAGCTGTTTTTT
CASSVGGASIGELFF
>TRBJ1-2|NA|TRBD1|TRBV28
TGTGCCAGCAGACCCGGGACAGGGACCTATGGCTACACCTTC
CASRPGTGTYGYTF
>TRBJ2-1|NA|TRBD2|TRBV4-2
TGTGCCAGCAGCCAAGATACGACTAGCGGGGGGAATGAGCAGTTCTTC
CASSQDTTSGGNEQFF
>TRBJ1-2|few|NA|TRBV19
TGTGCCAGTAGTATAGTACTGGGGGGTCGCTACCCTTCCTATGGCTACACCTTC
CASSIVLGGRYPSYGYTF
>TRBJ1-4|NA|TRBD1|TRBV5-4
TGTGCCAGCAGCGTAGCAAGGGGGCCTAATGAAAAACTGTTTTTT
CASSVARGPNEKLFF
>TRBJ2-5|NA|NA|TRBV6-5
TGTGCCAGCAGCCGGGGGTCGGAGACCCAGTACTTC
CASSRGSETQYF
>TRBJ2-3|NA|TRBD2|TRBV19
TGTGCCAGTAGTTATTCCTGGAGCGGGGGGAGTACAGATACGCAGTATTTT
CASSYSWSGGSTDTQYF
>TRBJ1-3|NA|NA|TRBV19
TGTGCCAGTAGTAGTTCGGCGGACTCTGGAAACACCATATATTTT
CASSSSADSGNTIYF
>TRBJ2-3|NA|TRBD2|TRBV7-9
TGTGCCAGCAGCTCGACTAGCGGGGGCCCAGATACGCAGTATTTT
CASSSTSGGPDTQYF
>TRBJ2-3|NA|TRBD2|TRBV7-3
TGTGCCAGCAGCCATAGCGGGGGGGCCTTTGATACGCAGTATTTT
CASSHSGGAFDTQYF
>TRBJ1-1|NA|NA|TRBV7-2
TGTGCCAGCAGCCCCCGACAGGAGGCAATGAACACTGAAGCTTTCTTT
CASSPRQEAMNTEAFF
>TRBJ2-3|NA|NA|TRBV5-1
TGCGCCAGCGTTGCTGGCCTCGGGCGGGAAGATACGCAGTATTTT
CASVAGLGREDTQYF
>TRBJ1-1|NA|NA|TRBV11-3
TGTGCCAGCAGCGCTAAGGCGGGGAGCACTGAAGCTTTCTTT
CASSAKAGSTEAFF
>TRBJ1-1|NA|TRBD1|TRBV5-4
TGTGCCAGCAGCCGGACAGGGGGAAGCACTGAAGCTTTCTTT
CASSRTGGSTEAFF
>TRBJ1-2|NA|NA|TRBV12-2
TGTGCAAGTCGCTTCGGTTCACTCGCGCGGGGCTATGGCTACACCTTC
CASRFGSLARGYGYTF
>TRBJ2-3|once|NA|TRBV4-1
TGCGCCAGCAGCCGAGTCCTAAATCCTAGCACAGATACGCAGTATTTT
CASSRVLNPSTDTQYF
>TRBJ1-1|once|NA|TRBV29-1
TGCAGCGTCGACCTAGGAGGGCCATATGAAGCTTTCTTT
CSVDLGGPYEAFF
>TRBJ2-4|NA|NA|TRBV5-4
TGTGCCAGCAGCCCGCCCGGAGGAGTAGCCAAAAACATTCAGTACTTC
CASSPPGGVAKNIQYF
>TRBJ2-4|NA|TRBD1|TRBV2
TGTGCCAGCAGCGGTGGACAGGGGGGCCAAAACATTCAGTACTTC
CASSGGQGGQNIQYF
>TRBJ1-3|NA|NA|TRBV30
TGTGCCTGGAGTGCATCCTCTGGAAACACCATATATTTT
CAWSASSGNTIYF